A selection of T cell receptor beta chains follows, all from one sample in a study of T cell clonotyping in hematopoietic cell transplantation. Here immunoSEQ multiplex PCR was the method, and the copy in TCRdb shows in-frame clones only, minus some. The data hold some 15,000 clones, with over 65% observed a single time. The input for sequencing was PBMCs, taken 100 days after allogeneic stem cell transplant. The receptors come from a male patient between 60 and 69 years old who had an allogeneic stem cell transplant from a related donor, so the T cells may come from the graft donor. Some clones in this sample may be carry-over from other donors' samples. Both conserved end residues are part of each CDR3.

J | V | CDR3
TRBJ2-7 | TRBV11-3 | CASSIQGSYEQYF
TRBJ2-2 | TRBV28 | CASSSGTANTGELFF
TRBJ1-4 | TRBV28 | CASSFQTGGSTNEKLFF
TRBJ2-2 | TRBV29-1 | CSVQRTDTQGNTGELFF
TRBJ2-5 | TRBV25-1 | CASSEYGLATETQYF
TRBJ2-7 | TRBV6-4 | CASSDSLYEQYF
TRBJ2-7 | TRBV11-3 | CASSIARQRSEQYF
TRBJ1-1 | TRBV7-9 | CASSLSGINTEAFF
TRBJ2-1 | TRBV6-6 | CASSGALAGAYNEQFF
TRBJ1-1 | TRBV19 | CASSIWGRDTEAFF
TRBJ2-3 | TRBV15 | CATSRDSGEWTDTQYF
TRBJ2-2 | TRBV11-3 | CASSLVAGELFF
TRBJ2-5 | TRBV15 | CATSKGLAEETQYF
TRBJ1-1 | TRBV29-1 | CSASSGGNTEAFF
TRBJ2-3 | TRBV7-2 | CASSLGGPDTQYF
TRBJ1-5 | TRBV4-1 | CASSQVQINQPQHF
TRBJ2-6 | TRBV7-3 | CASSTQEAGANVLTF
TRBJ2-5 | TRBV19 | CASTGAGGTQYF
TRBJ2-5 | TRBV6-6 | CASSSPGATQYF
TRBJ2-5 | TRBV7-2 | CASSSRLAGGAETQYF
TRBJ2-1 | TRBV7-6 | CASSLPGQGYNEQFF
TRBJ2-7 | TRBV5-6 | CASSLRGQGVYEQYF
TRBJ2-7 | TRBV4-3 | CASSQDSELAGGISYEQYF
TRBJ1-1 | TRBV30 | CAWTGGYTEAFF
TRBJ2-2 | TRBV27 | CASSLSGRTNTGELFF
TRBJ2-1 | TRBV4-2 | CASSQGSGGDNEQFF
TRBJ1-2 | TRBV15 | CATSRDKASVEGYTF
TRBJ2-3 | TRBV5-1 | CASSGTVSSTDTQYF
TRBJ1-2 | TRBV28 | CASNSRQTFLYGYTF